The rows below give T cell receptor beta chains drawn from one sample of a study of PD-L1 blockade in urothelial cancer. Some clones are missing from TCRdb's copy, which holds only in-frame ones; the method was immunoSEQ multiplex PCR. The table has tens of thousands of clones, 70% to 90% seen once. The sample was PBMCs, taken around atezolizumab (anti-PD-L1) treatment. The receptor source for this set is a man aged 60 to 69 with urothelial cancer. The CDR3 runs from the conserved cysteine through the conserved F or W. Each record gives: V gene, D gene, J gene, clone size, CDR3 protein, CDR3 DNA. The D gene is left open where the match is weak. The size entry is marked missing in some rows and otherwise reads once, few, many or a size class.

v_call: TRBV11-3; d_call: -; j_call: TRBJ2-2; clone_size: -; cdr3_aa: CASSLGGANTGELFF; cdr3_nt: TGTGCCAGCAGCTTAGGAGGCGCGAACACCGGGGAGCTGTTTTTT
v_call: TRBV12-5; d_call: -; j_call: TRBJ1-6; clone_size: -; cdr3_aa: CASGFRSSYNSPLHF; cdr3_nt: TGTGCTAGTGGTTTTCGCAGCTCCTATAATTCACCCCTCCACTTT
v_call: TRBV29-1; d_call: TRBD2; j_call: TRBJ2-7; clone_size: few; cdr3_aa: CSVAGLAGFSYEQYF; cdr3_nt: TGCAGCGTTGCGGGACTAGCGGGGTTCTCCTACGAGCAGTACTTC
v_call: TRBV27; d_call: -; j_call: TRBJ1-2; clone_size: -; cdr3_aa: CASREIGTYYGYTF; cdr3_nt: TGTGCCAGCAGAGAGATCGGGACTTACTATGGCTACACCTTC
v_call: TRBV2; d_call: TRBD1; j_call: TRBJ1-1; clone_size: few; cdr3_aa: CASKGTAEAFF; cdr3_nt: TGTGCCAGCAAAGGGACAGCTGAAGCTTTCTTT
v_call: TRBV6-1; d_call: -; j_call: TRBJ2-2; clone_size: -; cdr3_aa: CASSEQGVGELFF; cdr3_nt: TGTGCCAGCAGCGAACAGGGCGTCGGGGAGCTGTTTTTT
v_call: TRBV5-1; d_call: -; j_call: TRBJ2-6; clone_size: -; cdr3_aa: CASSLQAPSSGANVLTF; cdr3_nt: TGCGCCAGCAGCTTGCAGGCCCCTTCATCTGGGGCCAACGTCCTGACTTTC
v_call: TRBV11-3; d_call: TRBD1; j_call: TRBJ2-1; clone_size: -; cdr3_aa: CASSLGQPYNEQFF; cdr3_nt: TGTGCCAGCAGCTTGGGACAGCCCTACAATGAGCAGTTCTTC
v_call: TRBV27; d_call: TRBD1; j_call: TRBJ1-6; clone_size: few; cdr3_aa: CASRTGGRSPLHF; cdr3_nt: TGTGCCAGCAGGACAGGGGGCCGATCACCCCTCCACTTT
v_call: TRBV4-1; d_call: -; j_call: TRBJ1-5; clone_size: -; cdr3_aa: CASSQPLPGGNQPQHF; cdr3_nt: TGCGCCAGCAGCCAACCTCTTCCGGGTGGCAATCAGCCCCAGCATTTT
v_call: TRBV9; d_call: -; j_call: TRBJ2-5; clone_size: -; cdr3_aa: CASSVGAETQYF; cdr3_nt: TGTGCCAGCAGCGTAGGAGCGGAGACCCAGTACTTC
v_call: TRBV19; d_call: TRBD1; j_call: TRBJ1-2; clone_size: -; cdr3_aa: CASSIQGQGYGYTF; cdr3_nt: TGTGCCAGTAGTATCCAGGGACAGGGATATGGCTACACCTTC
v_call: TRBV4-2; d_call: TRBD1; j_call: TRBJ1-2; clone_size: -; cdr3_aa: CASSQDEGATNYGYTF; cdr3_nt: TGTGCCAGCAGCCAAGATGAGGGGGCTACTAACTATGGCTACACCTTC
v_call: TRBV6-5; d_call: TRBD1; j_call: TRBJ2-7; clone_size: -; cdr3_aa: CAVTGNTYEQYF; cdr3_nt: TGTGCCGTGACAGGGAATACCTACGAGCAGTACTTC
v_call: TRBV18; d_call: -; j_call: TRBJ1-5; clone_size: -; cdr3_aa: CASSPEGYSNQPQHF; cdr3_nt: TGTGCCAGCTCACCAGAGGGTTATAGCAATCAGCCCCAGCATTTT
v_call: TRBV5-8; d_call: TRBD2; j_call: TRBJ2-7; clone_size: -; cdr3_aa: CASSSKAGLSYEQYF; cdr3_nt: TGTGCCAGCAGCTCGAAAGCGGGGCTCTCCTACGAGCAGTACTTC
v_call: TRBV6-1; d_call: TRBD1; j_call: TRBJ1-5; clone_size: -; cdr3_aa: CASTSRQGQPQHF; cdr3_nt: TGTGCCAGCACCTCCAGACAGGGTCAGCCCCAGCATTTT
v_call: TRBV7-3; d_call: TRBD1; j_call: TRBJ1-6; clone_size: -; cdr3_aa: CASSLEGQANSPLHF; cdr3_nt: TGTGCCAGCAGCTTAGAGGGACAGGCTAATTCACCCCTCCACTTT
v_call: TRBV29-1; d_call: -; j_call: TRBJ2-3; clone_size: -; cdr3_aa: CSARAPTVITQYF; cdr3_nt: TGCAGCGCCCGCGCCCCCACGGTCATTACGCAGTATTTT
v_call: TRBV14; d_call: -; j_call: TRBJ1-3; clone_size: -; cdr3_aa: CASSQARGSGAIYF; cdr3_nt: TGTGCCAGCAGCCAAGCAAGGGGGTCCGGGGCCATATATTTT
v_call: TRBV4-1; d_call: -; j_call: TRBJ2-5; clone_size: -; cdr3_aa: CASSQRLDEETQYF; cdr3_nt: TGCGCCAGCAGCCAAAGGCTAGACGAAGAGACCCAGTACTTC
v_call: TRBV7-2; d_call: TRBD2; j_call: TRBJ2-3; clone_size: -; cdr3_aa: CASSLRGGSTDTQYF; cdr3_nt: TGTGCCAGCAGCCTACGGGGGGGGAGCACAGATACGCAGTATTTT
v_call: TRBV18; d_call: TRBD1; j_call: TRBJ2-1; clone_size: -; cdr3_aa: CASSPRLQGSSYNEQFF; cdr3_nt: TGTGCCAGCTCACCGCGATTACAGGGGAGCTCCTACAATGAGCAGTTCTTC
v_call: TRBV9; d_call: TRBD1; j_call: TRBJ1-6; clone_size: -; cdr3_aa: CASSEQTGRNSPLHF; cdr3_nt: TGTGCCAGCAGCGAACAGACAGGGAGAAATTCACCCCTCCACTTT
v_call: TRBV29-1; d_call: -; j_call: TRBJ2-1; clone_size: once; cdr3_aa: CSVEGGSSYNEQFF; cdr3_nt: TGCAGCGTTGAAGGGGGCAGCTCCTACAATGAGCAGTTCTTC
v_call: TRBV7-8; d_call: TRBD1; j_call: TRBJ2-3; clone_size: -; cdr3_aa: CASSKQGAGVNPDTQYF; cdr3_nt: TGTGCCAGCAGTAAACAGGGGGCGGGGGTTAATCCAGATACGCAGTATTTT
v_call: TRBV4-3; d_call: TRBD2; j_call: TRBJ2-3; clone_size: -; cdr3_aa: CASSQTQRGDTDTQYF; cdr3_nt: TGCGCCAGCAGCCAAACCCAGCGGGGGGACACAGATACGCAGTATTTT
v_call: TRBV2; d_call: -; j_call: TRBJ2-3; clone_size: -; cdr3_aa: CASTPKTGITDTQYF; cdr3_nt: TGTGCCAGCACTCCAAAAACGGGGATCACAGATACGCAGTATTTT
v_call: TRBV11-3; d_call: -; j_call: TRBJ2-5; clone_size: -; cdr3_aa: CASSFSREAETQYF; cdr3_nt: TGTGCCAGCAGCTTTTCCAGGGAGGCAGAGACCCAGTACTTC
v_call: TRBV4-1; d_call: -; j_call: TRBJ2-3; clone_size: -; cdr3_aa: CASSLTGQGLGVTQYF; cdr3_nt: TGCGCCAGCAGCCTGACAGGCCAGGGATTAGGAGTTACGCAGTATTTT
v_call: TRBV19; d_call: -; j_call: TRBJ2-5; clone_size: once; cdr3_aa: CASSILGLGAETQYF; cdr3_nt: TGTGCCAGTAGCATCCTCGGCCTAGGGGCAGAGACCCAGTACTTC
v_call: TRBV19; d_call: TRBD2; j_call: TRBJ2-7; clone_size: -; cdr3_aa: CASSLSSGGNYEQYF; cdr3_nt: TGTGCCAGTAGTTTGTCTAGCGGGGGAAACTACGAGCAGTACTTC
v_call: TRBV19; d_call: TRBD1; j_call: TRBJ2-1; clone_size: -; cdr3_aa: CASAVRQGWNNEQFF; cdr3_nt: TGTGCCAGTGCTGTTCGACAGGGTTGGAACAATGAGCAGTTCTTC
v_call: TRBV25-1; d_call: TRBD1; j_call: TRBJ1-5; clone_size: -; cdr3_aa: CASSEDRNNQPQHF; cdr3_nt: TGTGCCAGCAGTGAGGACAGGAACAATCAGCCCCAGCATTTT
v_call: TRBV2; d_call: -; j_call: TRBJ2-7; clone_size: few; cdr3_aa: CASSAADSRAEQYF; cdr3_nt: TGTGCCAGCAGTGCCGCGGACAGCCGAGCCGAGCAGTACTTC
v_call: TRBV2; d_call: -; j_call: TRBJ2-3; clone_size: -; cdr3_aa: CASNAPLSDTQYF; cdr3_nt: TGTGCCAGCAATGCTCCGCTATCGGATACGCAGTATTTT
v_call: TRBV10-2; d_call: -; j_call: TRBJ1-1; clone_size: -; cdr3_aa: CASSTLDRNTEAFF; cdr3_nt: TGCGCCAGCAGTACCCTCGACAGGAACACTGAAGCTTTCTTT
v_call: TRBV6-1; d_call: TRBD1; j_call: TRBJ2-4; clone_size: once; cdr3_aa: CASSEVALRQGRAKNIQYF; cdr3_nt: TGTGCCAGCAGTGAAGTCGCCCTTAGACAGGGAAGGGCCAAAAACATTCAGTACTTC
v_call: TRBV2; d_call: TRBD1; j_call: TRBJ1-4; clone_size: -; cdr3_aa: CASRAGTGLNEKLFF; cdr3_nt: TGTGCCAGCAGAGCAGGGACAGGTCTTAATGAAAAACTGTTTTTT
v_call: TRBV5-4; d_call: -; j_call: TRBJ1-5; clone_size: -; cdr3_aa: CASSLGGGGANQPQHF; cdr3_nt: TGTGCCAGCAGCTTGGGGGGAGGGGGTGCCAATCAGCCCCAGCATTTT
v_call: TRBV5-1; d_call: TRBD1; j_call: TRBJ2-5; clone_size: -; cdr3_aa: CASSLFGTGGGQETQYF; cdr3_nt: TGCGCCAGCAGCTTGTTCGGGACAGGGGGAGGGCAAGAGACCCAGTACTTC
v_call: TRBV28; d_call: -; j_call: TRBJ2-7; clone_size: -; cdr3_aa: CASSSVRGSSYEQYF; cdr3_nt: TGTGCCAGCAGCTCCGTGCGGGGAAGCTCCTACGAGCAGTACTTC
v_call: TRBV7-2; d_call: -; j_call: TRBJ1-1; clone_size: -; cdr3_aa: CASSLEPGWTEAFF; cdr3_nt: TGTGCCAGCAGCTTAGAACCGGGGTGGACTGAAGCTTTCTTT
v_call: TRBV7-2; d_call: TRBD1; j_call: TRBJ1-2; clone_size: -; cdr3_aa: CASSATAGGIYGYTF; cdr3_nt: TGTGCCAGCAGCGCGACCGCAGGGGGGATCTATGGCTACACCTTC
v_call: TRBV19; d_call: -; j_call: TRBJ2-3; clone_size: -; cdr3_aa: CASSFHEGFADTQYF; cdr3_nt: TGTGCCAGTAGTTTCCATGAGGGATTCGCGGATACGCAGTATTTT
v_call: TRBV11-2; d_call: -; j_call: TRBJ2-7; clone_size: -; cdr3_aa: CASSLARGPLNEQYF; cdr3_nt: TGTGCCAGCAGCTTAGCCAGAGGGCCCCTGAATGAGCAGTACTTC
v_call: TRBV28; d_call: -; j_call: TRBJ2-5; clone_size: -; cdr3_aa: CASSFKQGLAETQYF; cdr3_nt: TGTGCCAGCAGTTTTAAGCAGGGGTTGGCAGAGACCCAGTACTTC
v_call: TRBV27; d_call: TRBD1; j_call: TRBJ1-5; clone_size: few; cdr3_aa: CASSFLGQGDSQPQHF; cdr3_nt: TGTGCCAGCAGTTTCCTGGGACAGGGGGACAGTCAGCCCCAGCATTTT
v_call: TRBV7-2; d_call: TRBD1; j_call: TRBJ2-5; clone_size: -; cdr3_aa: CASSTWDSYQETQYF; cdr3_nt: TGTGCCAGCAGCACCTGGGACAGCTACCAAGAGACCCAGTACTTC
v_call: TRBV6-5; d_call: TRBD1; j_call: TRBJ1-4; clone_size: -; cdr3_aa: CASKGTGIEKLFF; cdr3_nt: TGTGCCAGCAAGGGGACAGGGATAGAAAAACTGTTTTTT
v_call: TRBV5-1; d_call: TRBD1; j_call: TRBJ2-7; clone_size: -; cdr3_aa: CASRPSGTASPPYEQYF; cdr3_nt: TGCGCCAGTAGACCCTCCGGGACAGCTTCTCCCCCCTACGAGCAGTACTTC
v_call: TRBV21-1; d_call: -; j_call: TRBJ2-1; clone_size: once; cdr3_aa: CASSNVPTEDTYNEQFF; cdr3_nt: TGTGCCAGCAGCAACGTCCCCACAGAAGATACCTACAATGAGCAGTTCTTC
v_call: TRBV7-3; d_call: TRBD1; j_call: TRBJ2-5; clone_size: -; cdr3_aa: CASSSGTGGEGTQYF; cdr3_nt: TGTGCCAGCAGCTCAGGGACAGGGGGCGAGGGGACCCAGTACTTC
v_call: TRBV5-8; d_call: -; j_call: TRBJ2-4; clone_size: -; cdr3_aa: CASSFWGGENIQYF; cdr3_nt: TGTGCCAGCAGCTTCTGGGGCGGAGAAAACATTCAGTACTTC
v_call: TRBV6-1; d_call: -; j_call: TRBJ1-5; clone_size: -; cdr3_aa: CASSEALVGWRGNQPQHF; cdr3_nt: TGTGCCAGCAGTGAAGCGCTCGTGGGGTGGAGGGGCAATCAGCCCCAGCATTTT